Below are 27 T cell receptor beta chains sequenced from a single sample in a study of early T cells in non-severe SARS-CoV-2 infection. TCRdb ran MiXCR on the 5' RACE reads and lists one entry per CDR3 protein. The sample carries 65,000 to 85,000 distinct CDR3 sequences, 9.5% to 15% recorded once. Sequencing was done on a sample of whole blood. The receptors were sampled from an adult who was a healthcare worker with PCR-confirmed SARS-CoV-2 infection or an uninfected control (not recorded which).

In its sample, this clonotype was seen many times. DNA of the CDR3: TGTGCCAGCAGCTTAGAGGCGAGGAACAGCCATTACGAGCAGTACTTC. Residues: CASSLEARNSHYEQYF. The chain employs TRBV7-2 and TRBJ2-7; D remains ambiguous. Deletions cut 1 base from V and 4 bases from J, with 17 bases between. CDR1 SGHTA and CDR2 FQGNSA come from the germline V gene. The CDR3 has 16 amino acids. The entire variable domain, with the rest obtained from reference TRBV7-2 and TRBJ2-7, is as follows: GAGVSQSPSNKVTEKGKDVELRCDPISGHTALYWYRQSLGQGLEFLIYFQGNSAPDKSGLPSDRFSAERTGGSVSTLTIQRTQQEDSAVYLCASSLEARNSHYEQYFGPGTRLTVT.

The chain recombines TRBV25-1 with TRBJ1-4, with D maybe TRBD1 (5 bases). V lost 7 bases, J lost 6 bases, and 9 bases lay in between. CDR1 and CDR2 (germline): MGHDK, SYGVNS. The CDR3 contains 12 residues. The CDR3 spells CASTPGYEKLFF. The CDR3 bases are TGTGCCAGCACCCCAGGGTATGAAAAACTGTTTTTT.

This clonotype was picked up many times. The V and J genes are TRBV28 and TRBJ2-6; D call uncertain. CDR1 is MDHEN and CDR2 is SYDVKM in the germline V gene. This CDR3 is 14 amino acids long. Between the trimmed V and J ends, which lost 6 bases and 8 bases, there was a span of 14 bases. CDR3 protein: CASRPGGDPNVLTF. The CDR3 DNA sequence: TGTGCCAGCAGACCGGGTGGAGACCCCAACGTCCTGACTTTC.

This clonotype was picked up a small number of times. The chain has TRBV28 and TRBJ2-4, with D possibly being TRBD1 (6 bases). CDR3 length: 15 amino acids. Trimming took 6 bases from V and 4 from J, leaving 16 bases between them. Germline CDR1 MDHEN, CDR2 SYDVKM. CDR3 nucleotides: TGTGCCAGCAGCGTGGACGGGACAAGTAAAAACATTCAGTACTTC. Translated: CASSVDGTSKNIQYF. Drawing the rest from reference TRBV28 and TRBJ2-4, the complete variable domain is DVKVTQSSRYLVKRTGEKVFLECVQDMDHENMFWYRQDPGLGLRLIYFSYDVKMKEKGDIPEGYSVSREKKERFSLILESASTNQTSMYLCASSVDGTSKNIQYFGAGTRLSVL.

This sequence joins TRBV6-5 and TRBJ2-3; a weak D match, TRBD2 (6 bases). CDR1 and CDR2 (germline): MNHEY, SVGAGI. The CDR3 length is 16 residues. V lost 5 bases and J 6 bases, leaving 21 bases between the germline ends. The CDR3 nucleotides read TGTGCCAGCAGTCACGGGGTAGCGGTACAGACTGATACGCAGTATTTT. It translates to CASSHGVAVQTDTQYF.

V and J are TRBV5-5 and TRBJ1-3; D is unclear. There are 14 residues in the CDR3. V shed 5 bases and J shed 1 base, with 10 bases lying between them. The germline V gene encodes CDR1 SGHKS and CDR2 YYEKEE (reference sequence). As DNA, the CDR3 is TGTGCCAGCAGAAGAAGGGAATCTGGAAACACCATATATTTT. It specifies CASRRRESGNTIYF. The full variable domain, its missing parts supplied by reference TRBV5-5 and TRBJ1-3, is DAGVTQSPTHLIKTRGQQVTLRCSPISGHKSVSWYQQVLGQGPQFIFQYYEKEERGRGNFPDRFSARQFPNYSSELNVNALLLGDSALYLCASRRRESGNTIYFGEGSWLTVV.

This clonotype was picked up many times. The V call is TRBV2, the J call TRBJ2-7; D is unresolved. CDR3 length: 11 residues. Per germline, CDR1 SNHLY and CDR2 FYNNEI. The germline V and J ends were trimmed by 4 bases and 9 bases, with 10 bases remaining between them. The CDR3 loop is CASSVAPGQYF. CDR3 nucleotides: TGTGCCAGCAGTGTCGCTCCGGGGCAGTACTTC. Supplemented by reference TRBV2 and TRBJ2-7, the full variable domain reads EPEVTQTPSHQVTQMGQEVILRCVPISNHLYFYWYRQILGQKVEFLVSFYNNEISEKSEIFDDQFSVERPDGSNFTLKIRSTKLEDSAMYFCASSVAPGQYFGPGTRLTVT.

The V gene is TRBV10-2, the J gene TRBJ2-7, with 8 bases lining up with TRBD1. J was trimmed by 5 bases and V by 8 bases; bases with no gene match: 8. The length of the CDR3 is 13 residues. In germline, CDR1 is WSHSY, CDR2 SAAADI. CDR3 amino acids: CASERQGRNEQYF. The CDR3 DNA is TGCGCCAGCGAGAGACAGGGGAGAAACGAGCAGTACTTC.

The sample holds many counts of this clonotype. This chain connects TRBV29-1 to TRBJ1-2, with D perhaps matching TRBD1 (5 bases). The V end lost 0 bases, the J end lost 4 bases, and 9 bases lay between the germline ends. CDR1 is SQVTM, CDR2 ANQGSEA, per germline. The CDR3 sequence is 13 residues long. CDR3 in amino acids: CSVEEGTGYGYTF. DNA of the CDR3: TGCAGCGTTGAAGAAGGGACTGGCTATGGCTACACCTTC.

This clonotype was counted at least ten times. This sequence joins TRBV4-3 and TRBJ2-1; the match to TRBD2 covers 9 bases. CDR1 and CDR2 (germline): LGHNA, YSLEER. The CDR3 is made up of 17 amino acids. The V and J ends lost 0 bases and 6 bases, in that order; junction bases with no gene match: 9. CDR3 coding DNA: TGCGCCAGCAGCCAAGAGCTTGGTAGCGGGAGCGGCAATGAGCAGTTCTTC. Translated: CASSQELGSGSGNEQFF.

This clonotype was seen a handful of times. The chain has TRBV23-1 and TRBJ2-7; D tentatively fits TRBD1 or TRBD2 (5 bases each). TRBV23-1 carries the ORF label, with uncertain function. V lost 2 bases and J lost 0, with 11 bases in between. The CDR3 contains 15 residues. In DNA, the CDR3 is TGCGCCAGCAGTCAAATTCCAGGGACCTCCTACGAGCAGTACTTC. It is translated as CASSQIPGTSYEQYF.

This clonotype appeared a few times. The chain has TRBV10-3 and TRBJ2-7, with 12 nucleotides matching TRBD2. Trimming removed 6 bases from V and 6 bases from J; junction bases left unmatched: 12. The CDR3 is made up of 16 amino acids. Per germline, CDR1 ENHRY and CDR2 SYGVKD. DNA for the CDR3: TGTGCCATCAGCCGATCCGAACTAGCGGGAGGCTCCGAGCAGTACTTC. This sequence encodes CAISRSELAGGSEQYF.

This clonotype was recorded at least ten times. The DNA of the CDR3 is TGTGCCAGCAGCTTATTGACAGTCCCCATTACCTACAATGAGCAGTTCTTC. Protein sequence: CASSLLTVPITYNEQFF. This chain links TRBV7-6 with TRBJ2-1, with D possibly matching TRBD1 (5 bases). V was clipped by 2 bases and J by 2 bases, with 16 bases between them. The CDR3 consists of 17 residues. The V gene's germline CDR1 is SGHVS and CDR2 FNYEAQ.

There are many counts of this clonotype. The genes are TRBV4-3 and TRBJ2-1, with 9 bases that match TRBD2. Germline trimming cut 3 bases from V and 2 bases from J; bases unmatched to any gene: 2. Germline-derived CDR1 and CDR2 are LGHNA and YSLEER. The CDR3 consists of 15 residues. The CDR3 region is CASSQGGRAYNEQFF. CDR3 sequence (DNA): TGCGCCAGCAGCCAGGGCGGGAGGGCCTACAATGAGCAGTTCTTC.

This rearrangement joins TRBV18 to TRBJ1-1, with TRBD1 identical over 8 bases. The length of the CDR3 is 13 residues. Germline CDR1 reads KGHSH; CDR2 reads LQKENI. The J segment lost 6 bases and the V segment lost 3 bases, leaving 3 bases of the junction unmatched. CDR3 sequence: CASSPDRGPEAFF. The CDR3 DNA is TGTGCCAGCTCACCTGACAGGGGCCCTGAAGCTTTCTTT.

The sample holds many counts of this clonotype. V gene TRBV6-5 combines with J gene TRBJ2-1, with D tentatively TRBD1 or TRBD2 (5 bases each). The germline V gene has CDR1 MNHEY and CDR2 SVGAGI. Deletions cut 4 bases from V and 4 bases from J, with 11 bases between. The CDR3 runs 14 residues. In DNA, the CDR3 is TGTGCCAGCAGTTCCGGGGCCTATTACAATGAGCAGTTCTTC. Its protein product is CASSSGAYYNEQFF.

The table lists this clonotype with many counts. This sequence joins TRBV19 and TRBJ1-5; D gene unclear. CDR1 LNHDA and CDR2 SQIVND come from the germline V gene (reference sequence). CDR3 length: 15 amino acids. V was pared by 3 bases and J by 0 bases, with 9 bases between. The CDR3 reads CASSMGSNSNQPQHF. CDR3 sequence (DNA): TGTGCCAGTAGTATGGGCAGCAATAGCAATCAGCCCCAGCATTTT.

This clonotype has a handful of counts. This chain connects TRBV12-3 or TRBV12-4 to TRBJ2-1, with D unresolved. There are 12 residues in the CDR3. V lost 2 bases and J 7 bases, leaving 6 bases between the germline ends. CDR3 sequence reads: CASSLFMNEQFF. The CDR3 DNA sequence: TGTGCCAGCAGTTTATTTATGAATGAGCAGTTCTTC.

In this sample, this clonotype turned up a few times. The CDR3 here is CASSPSGQQATNEKLFF. The CDR3 DNA reads as TGTGCCAGCAGCCCATCAGGACAGCAGGCAACTAATGAAAAACTGTTTTTT. The chain uses TRBV7-8 and TRBJ1-4; tentatively, D is TRBD1 (6 bases). The germline V gene encodes CDR1 SGHVS and CDR2 FQNEAQ. This CDR3 comprises 17 residues. V was shortened by 5 bases and J by 0 bases, with 16 bases between the two germline ends.

In this sample, this clonotype turned up many times. The rearrangement links TRBV6-5 to TRBJ1-6, with 8 bases lining up with TRBD1. Germline loops: CDR1 MNHEY, CDR2 SVGAGI. This CDR3 has 14 residues. Unmatched junction bases numbered 5, after V lost 6 bases and J lost 7 bases. CDR3 sequence: CASSRTGGNSPLHF. The CDR3, as DNA: TGTGCCAGCAGCCGCACAGGGGGGAATTCACCCCTCCACTTT.

This clonotype appeared once. This sequence joins TRBV15 and TRBJ2-3; TRBD1 matches at 8 bases. CDR3 length: 14 residues. V shed 7 bases and J 4 bases; nucleotides not matched to a gene: 7. Germline V lookup: CDR1 LNHNV, CDR2 YYDKDF (reference sequence). The CDR3 nucleotides are TGTGCCACCAACAGGGGGGCAGGTCCAGATACGCAGTATTTT. Protein product: CATNRGAGPDTQYF.

The sample holds a few counts of this clonotype. The V gene is TRBV12-5, the J gene TRBJ2-2; tentative D call: TRBD1 (6 bases). The V gene lost 7 bases and the J gene lost 3 bases, with 12 bases spanning the gap. CDR1 and CDR2 from the germline V gene are LGHNT and FRNRAP. The CDR3 length is 14 residues. The CDR3 sequence: CASAGTKYTGELFF. The CDR3 nucleotides are TGTGCTAGTGCCGGGACAAAGTACACCGGGGAGCTGTTTTTT.

This clonotype was found many times. This sequence joins TRBV6-5 and TRBJ2-1, with unresolved D. Germline V CDR1 and CDR2: MNHEY, SVGAGI. Trimming removed 2 bases at V and 9 bases at J, with 11 bases between. The CDR3 is 13 amino acids. The CDR3 coding sequence is TGTGCCAGCAGTTACAAGGGATTCGGTGAGCAGTTCTTC. It encodes CASSYKGFGEQFF.

In this sample, this clonotype turned up many times. V gene TRBV30 combines with J gene TRBJ1-5; perhaps TRBD1 as D (5 bases). With 5 bases removed from V and 3 bases from J, the gap between germline ends came to 11 bases. CDR3 size: 13 residues. Germline V CDR1 and CDR2: GTSNPN, SVGIG (reference sequence). The DNA of the CDR3 is TGTGCCTGGGCCCAGGGCCCCAATCAGCCCCAGCATTTT. It translates to CAWAQGPNQPQHF.

CDR3: CSVPLTGEKLFF. CDR3 DNA: TGCAGCGTGCCCCTTACTGGGGAAAAACTGTTTTTT. This chain joins TRBV29-1 and TRBJ1-4; D is unresolved. This CDR3 comprises 12 residues. The germline V gene encodes CDR1 SQVTM and CDR2 ANQGSEA. Trimming took off 6 bases at V and 8 bases at J, with 13 bases between the two ends.

The V call is TRBV11-2, the J call TRBJ1-6; D gene unclear. The CDR3 covers 16 residues. V shed 5 bases and J shed 2 bases, with 13 bases lying between them. Looked up from germline, CDR1 is SGHAT and CDR2 is FQNNGV. The CDR3 loop reads CASSASEGAYNSPLHF. The CDR3 nucleotides are TGTGCCAGCAGCGCCTCCGAAGGCGCCTATAATTCACCCCTCCACTTT.

This chain links TRBV29-1 with TRBJ2-7; no clear D gene. V was pared by 6 bases and J by 4 bases, with 16 bases between. The CDR3 totals 13 residues. Germline CDR1 and CDR2: SQVTM and ANQGSEA. CDR3 residues: CSVPSERDYEQYF. As DNA, the CDR3 is TGCAGCGTACCCTCTGAGCGCGATTACGAGCAGTACTTC.